This is a list of T cell receptor beta chains from one sample in a study of regulatory T cells in long-lasting Graves disease. TCRdb processed the multiplex PCR reads anew with MiXCR; each CDR3 protein has one entry. The sample records about 220,000 distinct CDR3 sequences, roughly 19% being singletons. This same sample was also taken into another study, of T cells in Graves' hyperthyroidism and ophthalmopathy.

Here the sequenced sample was peripheral blood mononuclear cells (PBMCs), taken at new diagnosis, from a patient treated with antithyroid drugs. Receptors originate from a woman in her twenties or thirties with Graves disease. CDR3s include the opening cysteine and the closing phenylalanine or tryptophan. D genes are given only for firm matches. The size of a clone is reported for some rows only, either as once, few or many, or as a class for expanded clones.

v_call	cdr3_length	j_call	clone_size	d_call	cdr3_nt	cdr3_aa
TRBV2	16	TRBJ2-3	.	TRBD2	TGTGCCAGCAGTAAAGGACTAGCGGGGCTTACAGATACGCAGTATTTT	CASSKGLAGLTDTQYF
TRBV7-2	18	TRBJ2-3	few	.	TGTGCCAGCAGCTTAGTAGTTTCGGGGCTCGATGTCGCAGATACGCAGTATTTT	CASSLVVSGLDVADTQYF
TRBV11-2	15	TRBJ1-4	many	.	TGTGCCAGCAGCCCCCCTTGGGTGGGTAATGAAAAACTGTTTTTT	CASSPPWVGNEKLFF
TRBV10-3	11	TRBJ2-1	many	.	TGTGCCATCAGTAGGTTGAATGAGCAGTTCTTC	CAISRLNEQFF
TRBV30	14	TRBJ1-2	many	TRBD1	TGTGCCTGGAGTGGCCTGGACAGGGGGTATGGCTACACCTTC	CAWSGLDRGYGYTF
TRBV28	15	TRBJ2-7	many	.	TGTGCCAGCAGCTCTCACAGGGTTGGTTCCTACGAGCAGTACTTC	CASSSHRVGSYEQYF
TRBV7-9	18	TRBJ2-5	few	TRBD2	TGTGCCAGCAGCTTTTGGGCATCTAGCGGGAGTGGGGAAGAGACCCAGTACTTC	CASSFWASSGSGEETQYF
TRBV29-1	15	TRBJ1-1	many	.	TGCAGCGTTGAAGATCTTGGCAAACCCAACACTGAAGCTTTCTTT	CSVEDLGKPNTEAFF
TRBV28	14	TRBJ1-1	.	TRBD1	TGTGCCAGCAGAGCGGGACAGGGTGGGGCTGAAGCTTTCTTT	CASRAGQGGAEAFF
TRBV28	13	TRBJ2-7	.	.	TGTGCCAGCAGTTTTCCCCCTTTCTACGAGCAGTACTTC	CASSFPPFYEQYF
TRBV28	15	TRBJ2-7	.	.	TGTGCCAGCAGTTTAGATTTGGGGGCCTGGGGTGAGCAGTACTTC	CASSLDLGAWGEQYF
TRBV11-2	16	TRBJ2-3	.	TRBD1	TGTGCCAGCAGCTTGCACGGGACAGGGGGTTTCGATACGCAGTATTTT	CASSLHGTGGFDTQYF
TRBV28	15	TRBJ2-7	.	TRBD1	TGTGCCAGCAGTTTACGACAGGGGCGTCACTACGAGCAGTACTTC	CASSLRQGRHYEQYF
TRBV19	15	TRBJ2-2	many	TRBD1	TGTGCCAGTTACCCCGGGACAGGGGGACCCGGGGAGCTGTTTTTT	CASYPGTGGPGELFF
TRBV19	14	TRBJ2-7	.	TRBD1	TGTGCCAGCAGCACCGGGACAGCGACCTACGAGCAGTACTTC	CASSTGTATYEQYF
TRBV2	12	TRBJ2-1	.	.	TGTGCCAGCATTGGGCCTTGGGATGAGCAGTTCTTC	CASIGPWDEQFF
TRBV11-2	14	TRBJ1-6	many	.	TGTGCCAGCAGCTTACGCAGGGAGGCGGCACCCCTCCACTTT	CASSLRREAAPLHF
TRBV7-9	16	TRBJ1-6	many	.	TGTGCCAGCAGCTTAGCTGTCGGGGTCCGCGGGTCACCCCTCCACTTT	CASSLAVGVRGSPLHF
TRBV2	15	TRBJ2-7	.	.	TGTGCCAGCAGTCACCGGGTCGACGGAGCCTGCGAGCAATACTTC	CASSHRVDGACEQYF
TRBV28	13	TRBJ1-4	many	.	TGTGCCAGCAGTTTCACGGGGAACGAAAAACTGTTTTTT	CASSFTGNEKLFF
TRBV6-2/TRBV6-3	15	TRBJ1-2	many	.	TGTGCCAGCAGTGAGAACAGGGACGGTGGCTATGGCTACACCTTC	CASSENRDGGYGYTF
TRBV5-1	17	TRBJ2-4	many	TRBD1	TGCGCCAGCAGCTTGGGGGGAAACAGGGGGAGTGGAAACATTCAGTACTTC	CASSLGGNRGSGNIQYF
TRBV2	15	TRBJ2-7	many	TRBD2	TGTGCCAGCAGTGAAATGGCTAGCGGAAACTACGAGCAGTACTTC	CASSEMASGNYEQYF
TRBV5-1	14	TRBJ1-4	.	TRBD1	TGCGCCAGCAGCCAGGGACAGCTTAATGAAAAACTGTTTTTT	CASSQGQLNEKLFF
TRBV28	11	TRBJ2-5	many	.	TGTGCCAGCAGTCGTGCAGAGACCCAGTACTTC	CASSRAETQYF
TRBV7-8	11	TRBJ2-7	few	.	TGTGCCAGCAGCTTAGTCGCAGTTATGGACTTC	CASSLVAVMDF
TRBV28	16	TRBJ2-2	many	TRBD1	TGTGCCAGCAGTTCCTCCGGGACAGGGGGCACCGGGGAGCTGTTTTTT	CASSSSGTGGTGELFF
TRBV18	13	TRBJ2-7	.	.	TGTGCCAGCTCAGTGGGACGGAACTACGAGCAGTACTTC	CASSVGRNYEQYF
TRBV28	16	TRBJ2-7	many	TRBD2	TGTGCCAGCAGTTATACCGGGACTAGCGGTTCCTACGAGCAGTACTTC	CASSYTGTSGSYEQYF
TRBV12-3/TRBV12-4	11	TRBJ2-1	many	.	TGTGCCAGCACCGGATACAATGAGCAGTTCTTC	CASTGYNEQFF
TRBV6-1	16	TRBJ1-2	many	.	TGTGCCAGCAGGGATACAGGTGCCCCTGGAGACTATGGCTACACCTTC	CASRDTGAPGDYGYTF
TRBV2	13	TRBJ2-5	.	.	TGTGCCAGCAGTGACTACCTCCAAGAGACCCAGTACTTC	CASSDYLQETQYF
TRBV12-3/TRBV12-4	15	TRBJ1-1	many	.	TGTGCCAGCAGTTTTAGTTCCCAGCCGAACACTGAAGCTTTCTTT	CASSFSSQPNTEAFF
TRBV2	15	TRBJ1-2	many	TRBD1	TGTGCCAGCAGCGGGTGGACAGTGGGAGGGGGCGGCTACACCTTC	CASSGWTVGGGGYTF
TRBV6-1	15	TRBJ2-1	few	TRBD2	TGTGCCAGCAGTGAAGCTAGCGGGGGGGCCAATGAGCAGTTCTTC	CASSEASGGANEQFF
TRBV7-6	16	TRBJ2-5	.	.	TGTGCCAGCAGCCCCCTGGGTTACAGGGTGGGAGAGACCCAGTACTTC	CASSPLGYRVGETQYF
TRBV18	17	TRBJ2-7	many	.	TGTGCCAGCTCACCCTATCAACCGGGACGGAGCTCCTACGAGCAGTACTTC	CASSPYQPGRSSYEQYF
TRBV7-9	15	TRBJ1-1	.	.	TGTGCCAGCAGCTTAGGGTCCACAGGGAAGGCTGAAGCTTTCTTT	CASSLGSTGKAEAFF
TRBV28	14	TRBJ2-7	many	TRBD2	TGTGCCAGCAGTAGACTAGCGGGAGCCCACGAGCAGTACTTC	CASSRLAGAHEQYF
TRBV20-1	14	TRBJ2-7	.	.	TGCAGTGCTATGGAGGAACACGTTTCCTACGAGCAGTACTTC	CSAMEEHVSYEQYF
TRBV30	14	TRBJ2-1	.	TRBD2	TGTGCCTGGAGTGTACACAGCGGGAGGTATGAGCAGTTCTTC	CAWSVHSGRYEQFF
TRBV20-1	16	TRBJ1-5	many	.	TGCAGTGCTAGACCCCTGTCGAGTGTTAGCAATCAGCCCCAGCATTTT	CSARPLSSVSNQPQHF
TRBV5-1	13	TRBJ1-1	few	.	TGCGCCAGCAGCGTACTCGGGAACACTGAAGCTTTCTTT	CASSVLGNTEAFF
TRBV7-9	12	TRBJ2-3	.	TRBD1	TGTGCCAGCGGTCCACAGGGGGGTACGCAGTATTTT	CASGPQGGTQYF
TRBV6-5	12	TRBJ1-2	many	.	TGTGCCAGCAGTTACTCTCACGGGGGCTACACCTTC	CASSYSHGGYTF
TRBV20-1	14	TRBJ2-7	many	TRBD1	TGCAGTGCTAGAGACCCCGACAGGGTAAATGGGCAGTACTTC	CSARDPDRVNGQYF
TRBV7-6	14	TRBJ2-1	many	.	TGTGCCAGCAGCTTGGGTAGCGATTACAATGAGCAGTTCTTC	CASSLGSDYNEQFF
TRBV20-1	13	TRBJ2-1	many	TRBD2	TGCAGTGCTAGTAGCGGGAGTAGTTATGAGCAGTTCTTC	CSASSGSSYEQFF
TRBV3-1	15	TRBJ2-7	many	.	TGTGCCAGCAGCCGGTCCTCCGACGGGTCCTACGAGCAGTACTTC	CASSRSSDGSYEQYF